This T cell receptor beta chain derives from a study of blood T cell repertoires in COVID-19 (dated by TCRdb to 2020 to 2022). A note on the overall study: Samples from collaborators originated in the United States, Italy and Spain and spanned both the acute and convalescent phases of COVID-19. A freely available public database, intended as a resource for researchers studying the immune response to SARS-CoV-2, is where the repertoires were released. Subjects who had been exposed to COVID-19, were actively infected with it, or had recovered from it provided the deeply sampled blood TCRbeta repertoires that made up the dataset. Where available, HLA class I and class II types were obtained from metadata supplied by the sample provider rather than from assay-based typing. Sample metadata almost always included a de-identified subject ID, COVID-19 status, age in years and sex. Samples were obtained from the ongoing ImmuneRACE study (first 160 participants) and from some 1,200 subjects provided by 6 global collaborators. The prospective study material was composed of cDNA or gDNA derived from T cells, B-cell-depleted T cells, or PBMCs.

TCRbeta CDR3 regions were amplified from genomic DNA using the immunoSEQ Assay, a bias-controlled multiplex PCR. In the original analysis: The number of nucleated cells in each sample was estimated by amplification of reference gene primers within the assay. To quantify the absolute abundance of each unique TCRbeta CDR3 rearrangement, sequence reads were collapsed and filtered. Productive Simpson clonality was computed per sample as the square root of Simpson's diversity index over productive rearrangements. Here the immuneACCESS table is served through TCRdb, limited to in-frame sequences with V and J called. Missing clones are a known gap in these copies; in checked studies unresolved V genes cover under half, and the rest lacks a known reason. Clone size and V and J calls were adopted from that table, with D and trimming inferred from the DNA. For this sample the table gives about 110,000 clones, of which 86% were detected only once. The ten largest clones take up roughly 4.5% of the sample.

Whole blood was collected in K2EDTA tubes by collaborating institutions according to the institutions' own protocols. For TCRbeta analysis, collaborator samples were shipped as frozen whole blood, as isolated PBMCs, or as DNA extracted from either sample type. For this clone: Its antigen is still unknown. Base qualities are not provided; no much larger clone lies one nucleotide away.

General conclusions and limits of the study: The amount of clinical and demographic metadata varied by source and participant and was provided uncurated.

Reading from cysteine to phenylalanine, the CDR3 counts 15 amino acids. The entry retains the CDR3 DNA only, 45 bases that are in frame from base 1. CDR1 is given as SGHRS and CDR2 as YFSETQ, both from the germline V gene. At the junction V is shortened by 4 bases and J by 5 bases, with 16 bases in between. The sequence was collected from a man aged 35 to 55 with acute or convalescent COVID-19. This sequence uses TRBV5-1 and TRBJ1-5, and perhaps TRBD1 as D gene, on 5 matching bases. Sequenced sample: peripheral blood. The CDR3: CASSIQGGGDQPQHF. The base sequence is TGCGCCAGCAGCATTCAGGGTGGGGGGGATCAGCCCCAGCATTTT.